This paragraph covers one TCR beta chain sequence. Its cognate antigen is unknown. Full-length variable regions came from constant-region reverse primers plus semi-nested Nested Universal Primer A PCR. MiXCR was run by TCRdb on the 5' RACE reads, yielding one entry per CDR3 protein. The profile shows roughly 55,000 distinct CDR3 sequences, approximately 25% of them singletons. The germline V and J ends were trimmed by 5 bases and 0 bases, with 8 bases remaining between them. Looked up from germline, CDR1 is SGHRS and CDR2 is YFSETQ. The length of the CDR3 is 14 residues. Whole-study findings and limits: Tumor-infiltrating Treg TCR alpha and beta sequences overlapped most with tumor naive CD4+ T cells, then blood naive. The larger cohort examined one V-J beta rearrangement, not whole repertoires.

Naive CD4+ cells had CD25+ Tregs removed. Sequencing was done on a sample of tumor-infiltrating naive CD4+ T cells sorted from the breast tumor. The subset here: naive CD4+ T cells, CD4+CD45RA+CD25-. The source of this sequence is a female donor with breast cancer. V and J are TRBV5-1 and TRBJ2-2; maybe TRBD1 (5 bases). As DNA, the CDR3 is TGCGCCAGCAGACAGGTTCCGAACACCGGGGAGCTGTTTTTT. Its translation: CASRQVPNTGELFF.